This T cell receptor (beta chain) was retrieved from a study of CD8 T cells in ankylosing spondylitis. TCRdb reprocessed the 5' RACE reads via MiXCR and lists one record per CDR3 protein. The profile shows around 300,000 distinct CDR3 sequences, under 15% of them singletons. Germline assignment: CDR1 SGHRS and CDR2 YFSETQ. V lost 4 bases, J lost 3 bases, and 14 bases stayed unmatched. The CDR3 contains 18 residues. The sequence derives from a male donor with ankylosing spondylitis or in good health (not recorded which). The chain recombines TRBV5-1 with TRBJ2-7; 12 nucleotides match TRBD1. The sequenced sample was blood, either unsorted or a sorted T cell fraction (not recorded which). The CDR3 protein is CASSQTPGQGARNYEQYF. The CDR3 DNA reads TGCGCCAGCAGCCAGACCCCGGGACAGGGGGCGCGTAACTACGAGCAGTACTTC.